This TCR beta chain stems from a study of blood T cell repertoires in COVID-19. Study-wide background: Acute-phase and convalescent COVID-19 samples originated in the United States, Italy and Spain.

Source study methods: Counts of nucleated cells, estimated from reference gene primer amplification, were obtained. The table came from immunoSEQ multiplex PCR; TCRdb's copy has only in-frame clones and leaves some out. The V and J calls and clone size were taken over from that table, and D and trimming were inferred from the DNA. The data contain fewer than 350,000 clones, around 81% of them singletons. Source material: peripheral blood. This TCR derives from a woman aged 55-69 years with active or convalescent COVID-19.

In DNA form, the CDR3 reads TGTGCCGTGTCCTACAGGGACCCGAGCTCTGGAAACACCATATATTTT. Amino acid sequence: CAVSYRDPSSGNTIYF. The chain carries TRBV10-3 and TRBJ1-3, with D possibly being TRBD1 (6 bases). The CDR3 consists of 16 residues. V was pared by 11 bases and J by 0 bases, with 20 bases between. Germline lookup yields CDR1 ENHRY and CDR2 SYGVKD.